This entry describes one T cell receptor beta chain. Its antigen remains unknown. The germline V gene has CDR1 SGHTA and CDR2 FQGTGA. This CDR3 is 15 amino acids long. Trimming removed 0 bases from V and 4 bases from J, with 13 bases in between. This entry is derived from a study of T cell responses to AZD1222 COVID-19 vaccine. Whole-study results and caveats: Two AZD1222 administrations were followed by greater Spike-specific TCR breadth and depth. Repertoires in all cases were sampled only once the peak T cell response had passed. Unmutated variant regions reportedly attract nearly half of all spike-specific TCRs.

The table came from immunoSEQ multiplex PCR; TCRdb's copy has only in-frame clones and leaves some out. The data hold around 72,000 clones, with around 87% observed a single time. The V call is TRBV7-3, the J call TRBJ2-7, with TRBD2 as a possible D gene (5 bases). The clonotype originates from an adult in good health. This specimen was peripheral blood, taken on day 0 of AZD1222 vaccination. CDR3: CASSLTGSNSYEQYF. CDR3 DNA: TGTGCCAGCAGCTTAACGGGGAGCAACTCTTACGAGCAGTACTTC.